The source of this T cell receptor beta chain is a study of blood T cell repertoires in COVID-19. TCRdb's copy holds only in-frame clones and misses some; the assay was immunoSEQ multiplex PCR. The sample holds 120,000 to 150,000 clones, around 80% seen once. The CDR3 runs 16 residues. CDR1 and CDR2 (germline): LGHDT, YNNKEL (reference sequence). V was pared by 1 base and J by 0 bases, with 13 bases between. The rearrangement joins TRBV3-1 (or the pseudogene TRBV3-2) to TRBJ2-7; possible D gene TRBD2, 6 bases. The specimen sequenced was peripheral blood. The clonotype was recovered from an elderly woman in a cohort sampled during active or convalescent COVID-19. The chain's CDR3 is CASSQGSRGSSYEQYV. The CDR3 DNA is TGTGCCAGCAGCCAAGGTTCGCGGGGCTCCTCCTACGAGCAGTACGTC.